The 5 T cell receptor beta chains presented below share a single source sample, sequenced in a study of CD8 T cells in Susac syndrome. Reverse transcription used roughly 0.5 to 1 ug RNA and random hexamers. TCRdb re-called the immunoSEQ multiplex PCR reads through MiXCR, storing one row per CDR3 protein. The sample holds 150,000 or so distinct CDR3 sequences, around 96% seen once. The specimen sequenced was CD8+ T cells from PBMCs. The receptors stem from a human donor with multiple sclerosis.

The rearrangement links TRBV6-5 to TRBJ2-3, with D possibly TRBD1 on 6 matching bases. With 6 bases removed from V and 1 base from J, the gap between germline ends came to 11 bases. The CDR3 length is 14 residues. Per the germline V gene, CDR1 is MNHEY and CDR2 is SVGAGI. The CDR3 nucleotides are TGTGCCAGCAGCCCAGGGGCCGGCACAGATACGCAGTATTTT. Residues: CASSPGAGTDTQYF.

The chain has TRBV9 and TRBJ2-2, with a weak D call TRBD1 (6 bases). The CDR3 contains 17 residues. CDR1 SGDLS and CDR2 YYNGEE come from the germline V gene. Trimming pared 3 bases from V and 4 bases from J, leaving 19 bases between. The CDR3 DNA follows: TGTGCCAGCAGCGCGGACAGTAGTTTCCCTGGCACCGGGGAGCTGTTTTTT. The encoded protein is CASSADSSFPGTGELFF.

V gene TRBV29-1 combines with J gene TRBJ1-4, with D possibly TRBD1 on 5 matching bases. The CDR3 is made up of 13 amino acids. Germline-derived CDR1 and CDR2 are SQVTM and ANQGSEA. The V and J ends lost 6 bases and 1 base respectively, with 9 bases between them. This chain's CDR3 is CSVRDETNEKLFF. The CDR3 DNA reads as TGCAGCGTCCGGGACGAAACTAATGAAAAACTGTTTTTT.

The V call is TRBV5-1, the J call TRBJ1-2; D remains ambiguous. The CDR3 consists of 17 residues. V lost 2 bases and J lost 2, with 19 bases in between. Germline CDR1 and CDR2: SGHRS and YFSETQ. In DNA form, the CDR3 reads TGCGCCAGCAGCTTCGCGGGCGTGGGCAGACCAAACTATGGCTACACCTTC. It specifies CASSFAGVGRPNYGYTF.

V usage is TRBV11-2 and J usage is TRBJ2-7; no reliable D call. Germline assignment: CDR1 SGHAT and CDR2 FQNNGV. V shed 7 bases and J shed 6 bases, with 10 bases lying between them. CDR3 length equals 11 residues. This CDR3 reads CASTRKGEQYF. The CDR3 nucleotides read TGTGCCAGCACGCGGAAGGGCGAGCAGTACTTC.